The 9 T cell receptor beta chains presented below share a single source sample, sequenced in a study of CD8+CD57+ T cells in acquired aplastic anemia. CD8+CD57+ cell expansion had been shown by flow cytometry in patients chosen for sequencing. Researchers used genomic DNA as the template to profile TCR beta VDJ and CDR3. TCRdb passed the reads through MiXCR, listing each CDR3 protein once. This table holds roughly 250,000 distinct CDR3 sequences, approximately 80% found once. The sequenced sample consisted of sorted CD4+, CD8+, or CD8+CD57+ T cells (not recorded which) from PBMCs. The source of these receptors is a human donor with aplastic anemia.

For this clonotype: Here the CDR3 omits its conserved ending phenylalanine or tryptophan, so a read error is the likely source. No DNA is shown, since the ends of the CDR3 on it are uncertain; the CDR3 is the one TCRdb lists. The chain joins TRBV7-2 to TRBJ2-3. CDR1 is SGHTA and CDR2 is FQGNSA in the germline V gene. The CDR3 extends over 13 residues, inclusive of both ends. This CDR3 reads CASSQAVNQKTQY.

This clonotype appeared a single time. An end of the junction differs from the germline gene, which may be a read error. This chain links TRBV7-3 with TRBJ2-1; no reliable D call. The CDR3 covers 17 residues. Germline V CDR1 and CDR2: SGHTA, FQGTGA. DNA of the CDR3: TGTGCCAGCAGCGCAGGAACAGCGCGCCTCTCCTACTATGAGCAGTTCTTC. Amino acids: CASSAGTARLSYYEQFF. Filled out from reference TRBV7-3 and TRBJ2-1, the complete variable domain reads GAGVSQTPSNKVTEKGKYVELRCDPISGHTALYWYRQSLGQGPEFLIYFQGTGAADDSGLPNDRFFAVRPEGSVSTLKIQRTERGDSAVYLCASSAGTARLSYYEQFFGPGTRLTVL.

In this sample, this clonotype turned up once. One end of the junction varies from germline; a read error may be responsible. This chain joins TRBV7-9 and TRBJ2-3, with D possibly TRBD2 on 6 matching bases. CDR3 length: 14 amino acids. Germline lookup yields CDR1 SEHNR and CDR2 FQNEAQ (reference sequence). For the CDR3, the DNA is TGTGCCAGCAGTTCCGCGGGGTCCCCTGAGCAGCTCTACTTT. It yields the protein CASSSAGSPEQLYF.

This clonotype was counted ten times or more. The chain carries TRBV12-3 or TRBV12-4 and TRBJ1-5; 7 positions match TRBD1. The CDR3 length is 13 residues. The ends lost 3 bases at V and 5 bases at J; junction bases unmatched: 1. The CDR3 loop is CASSLQGDQPQHF. CDR3 coding DNA: TGTGCCAGCAGTTTGCAGGGGGATCAGCCCCAGCATTTT.

In this sample, this clonotype turned up once. The CDR3 end shows no conserved phenylalanine or tryptophan, and so a read error is likely. The limits of the CDR3 on the DNA are not certain, so only TCRdb's listed CDR3 is given. V gene TRBV7-2 combines with J gene TRBJ2-1; whether TRBD1, the table's D call, matches the DNA was not checked. The CDR3 totals 13 residues, both ends included. Looked up from germline, CDR1 is SGHTA and CDR2 is FQGNSA. This chain's CDR3 is CASSSDMAYYEQY.

The chain recombines TRBV7-8 with TRBJ2-3, with 8 bases aligning to TRBD2. Germline V gene data show CDR1 as SGHVS and CDR2 as FQNEAQ. The CDR3 contains 18 residues. V lost 1 base, J lost 3 bases, and 12 bases stayed unmatched. The CDR3 here is CASSLVVGGGKRTDTQYF. CDR3 nucleotide sequence: TGTGCCAGCAGCTTAGTGGTAGGCGGGGGGAAACGGACAGATACGCAGTATTTT.

As concerns this clonotype: An end of the junction does not agree with germline; a read error may underlie this. The chain joins TRBV7-8 to TRBJ2-3; D is unresolved. This CDR3 is built from 13 residues. CDR1 is SGHVS and CDR2 is FQNEAQ in the germline V gene. This CDR3 is CASSLAGRHAPHF. In nucleotides, the CDR3 is TGTGCCAGCAGCTTAGCGGGAAGACATGCTCCGCATTTT.

The chain is built from TRBV11-1 and TRBJ2-5, with 7 bases aligning to TRBD1. After removal of 0 bases from V and 7 bases from J, the junction contained 2 bases not matched to a gene. CDR1 is SGHAT, CDR2 FQDESV, per germline (reference sequence). This CDR3 is 13 amino acids long. The DNA for the CDR3 is TGTGCCAGCAGCTTAGCGCGGACAGGGACCCAGTACTTC. Translation: CASSLARTGTQYF.

V and J are TRBV15 and TRBJ2-5; D might be TRBD1 or TRBD2, each matching 5 bases. The CDR3 consists of 14 residues. V gave up 10 bases and J gave up 0 bases, with 15 bases separating them. The germline V gene has CDR1 LNHNV and CDR2 YYDKDF (reference sequence). The CDR3 loop reads CANDRGSDQETQYF. Written as DNA, the CDR3 is TGTGCCAACGACAGAGGGTCAGACCAAGAGACCCAGTACTTC.